The clone carrying this TCR beta chain occurred many times. Its antigen is currently unknown. TCRdb reanalysed the 5' RACE reads using MiXCR and keeps one entry per CDR3 protein. Of approximately 100,000 distinct CDR3 sequences listed, roughly 8% are singletons. The data derive from a study of CD8 T cells in ankylosing spondylitis. General observations from the study: Certain motif variants had earlier appeared in reactive arthritis synovial fluid and blood.

This sequence originates from a male donor with ankylosing spondylitis or in good health (not recorded which). What was sequenced was blood, either unsorted or a sorted T cell fraction (not recorded which).

The CDR3 here is CASSLERGPEQYF. Here the CDR3 DNA reads TGTGCCAGCAGCTTGGAACGTGGGCCTGAGCAGTACTTC. The chain uses TRBV5-6 and TRBJ2-7; unclear D gene. With 0 bases removed from V and 7 bases from J, the gap between germline ends came to 11 bases. This CDR3 region has 13 residues. In germline, CDR1 is SGHDT, CDR2 YYEEEE. Looking up the rest from reference TRBV5-6 and TRBJ2-7 gives the full variable domain: DAGVTQSPTHLIKTRGQQVTLRCSPKSGHDTVSWYQQALGQGPQFIFQYYEEEERQRGNFPDRFSGHQFPNYSSELNVNALLLGDSALYLCASSLERGPEQYFGPGTRLTVT.